These 7 T cell receptor beta chains originate from one sample sequenced in a study of control samples from healthy donors and cancer patients. TCRdb's table, derived via immunoSEQ multiplex PCR, lists solely in-frame clones and lacks some. The sample holds 120,000 or so clones, more than 85% seen once. The sample taken for sequencing was PBMCs. All receptors derive from a man in his fifties or sixties with head and neck cancer.

Only one count was recorded for this clone. The chain links TRBV5-1 to TRBJ2-7; tentatively, D is TRBD1 (6 bases). Trimming took off 1 base at V and 2 bases at J, with 10 bases between the two ends. Germline lookup yields CDR1 SGHRS and CDR2 YFSETQ. This CDR3 has 14 amino acids. The CDR3 region is CASSLRTVPYEQYF. CDR3 DNA: TGCGCCAGCAGCTTGCGGACAGTCCCCTACGAGCAGTACTTC.

The chain recombines TRBV4-2 with TRBJ2-3; 8 bases fit TRBD2. The V segment lost 0 bases and the J segment 2 bases; nucleotides outside the gene matches: 10. The CDR3 sequence is 18 residues long. Germline V gene sequence: CDR1 LGHNA, CDR2 YNFKEQ. For the CDR3, the DNA is TGTGCCAGCAGCCAAGATAACGGGGGGGCAGATCCCACAGATACGCAGTATTTT. The encoded protein is CASSQDNGGADPTDTQYF.

The V call is TRBV5-1, the J call TRBJ1-1; TRBD1 might be the D (5 bases). The CDR3 runs to 13 residues. CDR1 SGHRS and CDR2 YFSETQ come from the germline V gene. Trimming pared 0 bases from V and 5 bases from J, leaving 8 bases between. The CDR3, as DNA: TGCGCCAGCAGCTTGGACAGGTGGACTGAAGCTTTCTTT. It translates to CASSLDRWTEAFF.

The chain has TRBV27 and TRBJ2-7; a weak D match, TRBD1 (6 bases). Germline V gene sequence: CDR1 MNHEY, CDR2 SMNVEV (reference sequence). V dropped 7 bases and J dropped 1 base, with 17 bases sitting between them. The CDR3 runs 15 residues. The CDR3 protein is CASKQTGTPSYEQYF. CDR3 DNA sequence: TGTGCCAGCAAACAAACCGGGACACCGTCCTACGAGCAGTACTTC.

The chain couples TRBV5-5 to TRBJ2-7; D is undetermined. CDR1 and CDR2 (germline): SGHKS, YYEKEE (reference sequence). Trimming took off 1 base at V and 3 bases at J, with 5 bases between the two ends. CDR3 length equals 12 residues. The CDR3 spells CASSLTGYEQYF. The CDR3 coding sequence is TGTGCCAGCAGCTTGACGGGCTACGAGCAGTACTTC.

The J gene is TRBJ2-7, the V gene TRBV28, with 8 positions matching TRBD1. Germline V gene data show CDR1 as MDHEN and CDR2 as SYDVKM. V trimming: 7 bases; J trimming: 7 bases; junction bases outside the gene matches: 9. This CDR3 comprises 13 residues. CDR3 protein: CASTHQGAREQYF. CDR3 sequence (DNA): TGTGCCAGCACCCACCAGGGGGCGCGGGAGCAGTACTTC.

The chain has TRBV9 and TRBJ1-1; TRBD1 is a possible D gene (5 bases). CDR1 is SGDLS, CDR2 YYNGEE, per germline. The ends were cut back, 0 bases at V and 10 bases at J, with 19 bases in the middle. The CDR3 is 15 amino acids. The CDR3 protein is CASSVASDQGPPAFF. The DNA for the CDR3 is TGTGCCAGCAGCGTAGCCTCAGACCAGGGTCCCCCAGCTTTCTTT.